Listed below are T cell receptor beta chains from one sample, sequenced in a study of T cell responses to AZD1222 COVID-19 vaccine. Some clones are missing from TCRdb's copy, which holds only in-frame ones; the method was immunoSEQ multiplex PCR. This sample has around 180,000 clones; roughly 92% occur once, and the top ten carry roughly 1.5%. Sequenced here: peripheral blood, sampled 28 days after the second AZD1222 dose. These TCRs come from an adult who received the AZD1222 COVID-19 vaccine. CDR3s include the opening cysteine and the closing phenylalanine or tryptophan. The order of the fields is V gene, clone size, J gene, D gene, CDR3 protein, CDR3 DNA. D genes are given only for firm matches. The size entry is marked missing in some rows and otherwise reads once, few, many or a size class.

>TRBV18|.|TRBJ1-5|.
CASSPGSNQPQHF
TGTGCCAGCTCACCGGGTAGCAATCAGCCCCAGCATTTT
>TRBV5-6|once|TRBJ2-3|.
CASSSMAPSTDTQYF
TGTGCCAGCAGCTCAATGGCCCCATCCACAGATACGCAGTATTTT
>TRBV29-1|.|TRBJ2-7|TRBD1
CSVVDRRKQYF
TGCAGCGTTGTGGACAGGCGGAAGCAGTACTTC
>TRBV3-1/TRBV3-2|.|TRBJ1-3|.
CASSRFENTIYF
TGTGCCAGCAGCCGCTTTGAAAACACCATATATTTT
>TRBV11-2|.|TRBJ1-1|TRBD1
CASSLSGGNTEAFF
TGTGCCAGCAGCTTATCAGGGGGGAACACTGAAGCTTTCTTT
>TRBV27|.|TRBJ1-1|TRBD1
CASSLTGEVMNTEAFF
TGTGCCAGCAGCTTGACAGGGGAGGTTATGAACACTGAAGCTTTCTTT
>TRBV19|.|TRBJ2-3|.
CATSSGGADTQYF
TGTGCCACCAGCTCGGGCGGGGCAGATACGCAGTATTTT
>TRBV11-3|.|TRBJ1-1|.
CASSLTSGGETEAFF
TGTGCCAGCAGCTTAACATCCGGGGGAGAAACTGAAGCTTTCTTT
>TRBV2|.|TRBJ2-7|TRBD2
CASSEHAGESYEQYF
TGTGCCAGCAGTGAACATGCGGGAGAGTCCTACGAGCAGTACTTC
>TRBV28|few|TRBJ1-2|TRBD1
CASSLRDGQGGGYTF
TGTGCCAGCAGTTTAAGGGATGGACAGGGGGGTGGCTACACCTTC
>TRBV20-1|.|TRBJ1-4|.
CSARGVGKLFF
TGCAGTGCTAGAGGCGTCGGAAAACTGTTTTTT
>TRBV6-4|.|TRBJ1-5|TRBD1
CASSDRQGSQPQHF
TGTGCCAGCAGTGACCGACAGGGTTCTCAGCCCCAGCATTTT
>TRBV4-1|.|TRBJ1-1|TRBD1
CASSQDRGTGGTEAFF
TGCGCCAGCAGCCAAGATCGCGGGACAGGGGGCACTGAAGCTTTCTTT
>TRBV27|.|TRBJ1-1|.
CASSLSGGAEPLEAFF
TGTGCCAGCAGTCTTTCGGGGGGAGCCGAACCACTCGAAGCTTTCTTT
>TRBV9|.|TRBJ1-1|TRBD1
CASSPGQLNTEAFF
TGTGCCAGCAGCCCGGGACAGCTTAACACTGAAGCTTTCTTT
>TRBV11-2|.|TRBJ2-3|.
CASSLSRGPTDTQYF
TGTGCCAGCAGCTTATCACGGGGGCCCACAGATACGCAGTATTTT
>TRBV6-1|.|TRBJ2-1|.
CASSELRYNEQFF
TGTGCCAGCAGTGAATTACGGTACAATGAGCAGTTCTTC
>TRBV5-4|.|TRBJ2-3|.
CASTARADTQYF
TGTGCCAGCACCGCCCGGGCAGATACGCAGTATTTT
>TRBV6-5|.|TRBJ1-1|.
CASSYSRTAANTEAFF
TGTGCCAGCAGTTATTCCAGGACAGCCGCGAACACTGAAGCTTTCTTT
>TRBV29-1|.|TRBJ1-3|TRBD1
CSVDGTGTPGNTIYF
TGCAGCGTTGATGGGACAGGGACGCCCGGGAACACCATATATTTT
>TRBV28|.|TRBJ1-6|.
CASSLGSNSYNSPLHF
TGTGCCAGCAGTTTAGGGTCAAACTCCTATAATTCACCCCTCCACTTT
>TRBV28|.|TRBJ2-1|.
CASSRGFEQFF
TGTGCCAGCAGTCGGGGGTTTGAGCAGTTCTTC